What follows are 16 T cell receptor beta chains derived from one specimen sequenced in a study of T cell repertoires in cytomegalovirus infection (dated by TCRdb to between 2018 and 2021). The run used an Illumina HiSeq 1500. The raw public reads went through TCRdb reprocessing: fastp at Q25, MiXCR clone calling, in-frame beta chains kept. Rows are combined by CDR3 protein, so each entry shows the most common genes and DNA. This sample is represented by 200,000 to 250,000 distinct CDR3 sequences; roughly 12% of them were singletons. The leading ten clones occupy 1.5% to 2% of the sample. The sequencing input was PBMCs. These receptors came from a human donor in good health (CMV status not recorded). Some clones in this sample may be carry-over from other donors' samples.

This clonotype was recorded at least ten times. The rearrangement links TRBV7-9 to TRBJ2-5, with D perhaps matching TRBD2 (6 bases). Germline values: CDR1 SEHNR, CDR2 FQNEAQ (reference sequence). V shed 3 bases and J shed 5 bases, with 13 bases lying between them. The CDR3 has 14 residues. In DNA form, the CDR3 reads TGTGCCAGCAGCTTGGAGGGTATCTTGGAGACCCAGTACTTC. Its protein is CASSLEGILETQYF.

The chain uses TRBV5-4 and TRBJ2-5; the D gene could be TRBD1 or TRBD2 (5 bases each). The V end was cut by 3 bases, the J end by 4 bases, with 13 bases between. Germline V gene data show CDR1 as SGHNT and CDR2 as YYREEE (reference sequence). The CDR3 has 14 residues. CDR3 region: CASSSPGTIETQYF. In DNA, the CDR3 is TGTGCCAGCAGCTCTCCCGGGACGATAGAGACCCAGTACTTC.

There are many counts of this clonotype. The V and J genes are TRBV7-2 and TRBJ2-1; D assignment may be TRBD1 or TRBD2 (8 bases each). Germline V gene data show CDR1 as SGHTA and CDR2 as FQGNSA. The CDR3 sequence is 16 residues long. V lost 5 bases, J lost 5 bases, and 19 bases lay in between. In DNA form, the CDR3 reads TGTGCCAGCAGCACAACGGGGGGGACAGGCAACAATGAGCAGTTCTTC. Residues: CASSTTGGTGNNEQFF.

This clonotype has at least ten counts. The chain links TRBV28 to TRBJ2-2; D unclear. The CDR3 is made up of 12 amino acids. Germline V CDR1 and CDR2: MDHEN, SYDVKM. The V gene lost 5 bases and the J gene lost 8 bases, with 9 bases spanning the gap. The CDR3 bases are TGTGCCAGCAGTCTGCCTCTAGGGGAGCTGTTTTTT. Encoded protein: CASSLPLGELFF.

This clonotype was seen more than once but under ten times. This chain links TRBV6-4 with TRBJ1-1; tentative D call: TRBD1 (6 bases). Germline CDR1 is MRHNA and CDR2 is SNTAGT. This CDR3 has 13 amino acids. Trimming cost V 6 bases and J 4 bases, with 12 bases left between them. CDR3: CASRSGGGTEAFF. The CDR3 region has the DNA TGTGCCAGCAGGTCGGGGGGCGGCACTGAAGCTTTCTTT.

The gene calls are TRBV7-9 and TRBJ2-1; D might be TRBD1 (6 bases). The germline gives CDR1 SEHNR, CDR2 FQNEAQ (reference sequence). This CDR3 is built from 12 residues. The V and J ends lost 1 base and 12 bases respectively, with 10 bases between them. The CDR3 DNA reads TGTGCCAGCAGCTTAGGCAGGGGTCGGCAGTTCTTC. Protein sequence: CASSLGRGRQFF.

Ten or more counts support this clonotype. The V call is TRBV12-3 or TRBV12-4, the J call TRBJ2-7; D possibly matches TRBD1 or TRBD2 (6 bases each). V lost 6 bases, J lost 2 bases, and 17 bases lay in between. The CDR3 has 15 residues. CDR3 in DNA: TGTGCCAGCAGAGGGGGGTCTGTCTCGCCCTACGAGCAGTACTTC. The encoded protein is CASRGGSVSPYEQYF.

The sample holds a few counts of this clonotype. The chain has TRBV7-9 and TRBJ2-2, with 8 bases lining up with TRBD1. The CDR3 is made up of 14 amino acids. Germline-derived CDR1 and CDR2 are SEHNR and FQNEAQ (reference sequence). Germline trimming cut 4 bases from V and 4 bases from J; bases unmatched to any gene: 2. The CDR3 nucleotides read TGTGCCAGCAGCTGGACAGGGTCCACCGGGGAGCTGTTTTTT. It yields the protein CASSWTGSTGELFF.

The chain is built from TRBV6-2 or TRBV6-3 and TRBJ2-7; D may correspond to TRBD1 or TRBD2 (5 bases each). The germline V gene has CDR1 MNHEY and CDR2 SVGEGT. The V and J ends lost 5 bases and 5 bases respectively, with 10 bases between them. The length of the CDR3 is 12 residues. CDR3 DNA sequence: TGTGCCAGCAGTCGGGACGTCCACGAGCAGTACTTC. Protein sequence: CASSRDVHEQYF.

This clonotype was seen many times. This rearrangement joins TRBV29-1 to TRBJ1-2; D possibly corresponds to TRBD1 (5 bases). CDR3 length equals 15 residues. V shed 7 bases and J shed 9 bases, with 27 bases lying between them. Per the germline V gene, CDR1 is SQVTM and CDR2 is ANQGSEA. CDR3 in DNA: TGCAGCGCCCTGTCGGGTAATTTGAGGGGAGCGCGCTACACCTTC. Its protein product is CSALSGNLRGARYTF.

On this clonotype: This clone may be a read error of a much larger clone one base away. Given the absence of the conserved phenylalanine or tryptophan at the CDR3 end, a read error is likely. The V and J genes are TRBV14 and TRBJ1-4, with D hard to call. The CDR3 sequence is 13 residues long. CDR1 and CDR2 (germline): SGHDN, FVKESK. Trimming took off 4 bases at V and 8 bases at J, with 11 bases between the two ends. CDR3 nucleotides: TGTGCCAGCAGCCGCGGGAGTTGGGAAAAACTGTTTATT. Translated, it gives CASSRGSWEKLFI.

The rearrangement uses TRBV12-3 or TRBV12-4 and TRBJ1-6; no firm D call. CDR3 size: 13 residues. V was shortened by 4 bases and J by 7 bases, with 8 bases between the two germline ends. CDR3 region: CASSSLSNSPLHF. DNA for the CDR3: TGTGCCAGCAGTTCGCTATCAAATTCACCCCTCCACTTT.

This clonotype was detected many times. The chain carries TRBV5-1 and TRBJ2-3; D unclear. Per germline, CDR1 SGHRS and CDR2 YFSETQ. The ends were cut back, 3 bases at V and 4 bases at J, with 12 bases in the middle. The length of the CDR3 is 14 residues. Written as DNA, the CDR3 is TGCGCCAGCAGCTCTCGCTCCCCCGCAGATACGCAGTATTTT. This gives the protein CASSSRSPADTQYF.

This clonotype was observed a few times. As DNA, the CDR3 is TGTGCCAGTAGTATCGGGCAGGGCAGGGATACGCAGTATTTT. Translated: CASSIGQGRDTQYF. The chain recombines TRBV19 with TRBJ2-3, with D possibly being TRBD1 (5 bases). The CDR3 is made up of 14 amino acids. V gave up 3 bases and J gave up 6 bases, with 13 bases separating them. From germline, CDR1 is LNHDA and CDR2 SQIVND (reference sequence).

This clonotype has a handful of counts. The V gene is TRBV29-1, the J gene TRBJ2-2, with a weak D call TRBD1 (6 bases). From germline, CDR1 is SQVTM and CDR2 ANQGSEA. V lost 7 bases to trimming and J lost 6 bases, with 12 bases between them. The CDR3 totals 12 residues. In DNA, the CDR3 is TGCAGCGGATTCAGGGGAGCCGGGGAGCTGTTTTTT. Translating gives CSGFRGAGELFF.

The gene calls are TRBV6-1 and TRBJ1-5, with TRBD1 matching over 7 bases. With V trimmed by 5 bases and J by 6 bases, 4 bases remained unmatched. The CDR3 is made up of 13 amino acids. Looked up from germline, CDR1 is MNHNS and CDR2 is SASEGT. The CDR3 region is CASSNHRGQPQHF. The CDR3 DNA sequence: TGTGCCAGCAGTAACCACAGGGGTCAGCCCCAGCATTTT.